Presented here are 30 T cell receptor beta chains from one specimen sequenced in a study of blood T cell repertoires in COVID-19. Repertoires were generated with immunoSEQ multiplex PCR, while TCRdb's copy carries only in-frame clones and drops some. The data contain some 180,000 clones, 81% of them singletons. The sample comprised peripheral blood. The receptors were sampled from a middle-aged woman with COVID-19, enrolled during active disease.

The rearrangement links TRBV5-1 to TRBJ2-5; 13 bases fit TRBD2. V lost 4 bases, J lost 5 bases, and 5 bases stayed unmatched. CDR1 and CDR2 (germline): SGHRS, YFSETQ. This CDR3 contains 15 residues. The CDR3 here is CASSPTSGRAETQYF. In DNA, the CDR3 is TGCGCCAGCAGCCCCACTAGCGGGAGGGCCGAGACCCAGTACTTC.

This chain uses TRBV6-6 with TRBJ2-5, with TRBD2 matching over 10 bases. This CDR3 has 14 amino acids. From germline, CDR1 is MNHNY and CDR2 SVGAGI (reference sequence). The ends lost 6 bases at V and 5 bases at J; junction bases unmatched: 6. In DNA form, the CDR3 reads TGTGCCAGCAGCCTACTAGCGGGACGGGAGACCCAGTACTTC. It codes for CASSLLAGRETQYF.

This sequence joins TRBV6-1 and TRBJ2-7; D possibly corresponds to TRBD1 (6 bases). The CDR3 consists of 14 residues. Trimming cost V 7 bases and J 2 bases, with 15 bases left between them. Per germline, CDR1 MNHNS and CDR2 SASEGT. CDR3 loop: CASTQQGTTYEQYF. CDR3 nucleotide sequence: TGTGCCAGCACTCAACAGGGAACGACCTACGAGCAGTACTTC.

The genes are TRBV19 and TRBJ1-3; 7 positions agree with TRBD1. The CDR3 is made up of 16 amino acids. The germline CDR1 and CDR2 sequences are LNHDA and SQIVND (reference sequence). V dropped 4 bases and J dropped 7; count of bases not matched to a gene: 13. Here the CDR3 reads CASSTRPGQWRNTIYF. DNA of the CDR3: TGTGCCAGTAGTACCAGACCGGGACAGTGGAGGAACACCATATATTTT.

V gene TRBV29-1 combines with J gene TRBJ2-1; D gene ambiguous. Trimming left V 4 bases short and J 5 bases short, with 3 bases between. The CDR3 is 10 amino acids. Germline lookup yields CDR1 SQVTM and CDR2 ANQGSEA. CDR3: CSVGHNEQFF. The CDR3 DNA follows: TGCAGCGTTGGGCACAATGAGCAGTTCTTC.

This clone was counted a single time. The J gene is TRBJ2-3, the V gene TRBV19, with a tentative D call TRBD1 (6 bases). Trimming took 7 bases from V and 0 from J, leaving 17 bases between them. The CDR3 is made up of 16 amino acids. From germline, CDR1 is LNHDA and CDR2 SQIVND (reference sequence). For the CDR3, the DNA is TGTGCCAGTACTCAGACAGGTCACTCTAGCACAGATACGCAGTATTTT. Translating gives CASTQTGHSSTDTQYF.

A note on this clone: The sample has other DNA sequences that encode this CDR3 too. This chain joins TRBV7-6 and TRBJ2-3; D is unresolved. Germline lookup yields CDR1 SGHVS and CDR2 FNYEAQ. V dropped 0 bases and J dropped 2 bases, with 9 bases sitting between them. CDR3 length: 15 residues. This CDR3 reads CASSLAWAPTDTQYF. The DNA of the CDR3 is TGTGCCAGCAGCTTAGCCTGGGCGCCCACAGATACGCAGTATTTT. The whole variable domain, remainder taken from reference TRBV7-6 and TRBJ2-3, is GAGVSQSPRYKVTKRGQDVALRCDPISGHVSLYWYRQALGQGPEFLTYFNYEAQQDKSGLPNDRFSAERPEGSISTLTIQRTEQRDSAMYRCASSLAWAPTDTQYFGPGTRLTVL.

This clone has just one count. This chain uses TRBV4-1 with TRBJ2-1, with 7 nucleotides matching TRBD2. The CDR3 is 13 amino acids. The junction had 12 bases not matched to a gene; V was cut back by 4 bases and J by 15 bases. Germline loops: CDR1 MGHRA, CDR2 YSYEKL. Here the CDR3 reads CASSPLGGTGLFF. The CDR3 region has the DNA TGCGCCAGCAGCCCCCTCGGGGGGACCGGGCTGTTCTTC.

The CDR3: CASSLAQPGGLFF. The CDR3 nucleotides are TGTGCCAGCAGTTTGGCACAGCCCGGAGGACTGTTTTTT. The chain couples TRBV28 to TRBJ1-4; D call uncertain. Trimming shortened V by 3 bases and J by 13 bases, and 15 bases separated the two germline ends. Per germline, CDR1 MDHEN and CDR2 SYDVKM. The CDR3 is 13 residues long.

CDR3 coding DNA: TGTGCCAGCAGTACAGGGGGCACCGAGACCCAGTACTTC. Encoded protein: CASSTGGTETQYF. The chain employs TRBV2 and TRBJ2-5; TRBD1 matches 9 bases. Trimming cost V 5 bases and J 5 bases; bases outside gene matches: 3. The CDR3 consists of 13 residues. Per germline, CDR1 SNHLY and CDR2 FYNNEI. The full variable domain, completed using reference TRBV2 and TRBJ2-5, is EPEVTQTPSHQVTQMGQEVILRCVPISNHLYFYWYRQILGQKVEFLVSFYNNEISEKSEIFDDQFSVERPDGSNFTLKIRSTKLEDSAMYFCASSTGGTETQYFGPGTRLLVL.

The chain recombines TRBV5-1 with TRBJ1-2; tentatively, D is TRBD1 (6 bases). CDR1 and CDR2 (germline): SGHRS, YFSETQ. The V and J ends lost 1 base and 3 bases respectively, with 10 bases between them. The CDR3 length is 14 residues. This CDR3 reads CASSLIRGDYGYTF. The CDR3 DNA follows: TGCGCCAGCAGCTTGATCAGGGGAGACTATGGCTACACCTTC.

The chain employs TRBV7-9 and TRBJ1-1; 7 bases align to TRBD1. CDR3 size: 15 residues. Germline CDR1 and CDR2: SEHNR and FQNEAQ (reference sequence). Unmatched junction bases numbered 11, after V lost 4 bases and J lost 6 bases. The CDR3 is CASSSSGTDQPEAFF. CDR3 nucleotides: TGTGCCAGCAGCTCCTCCGGGACAGATCAACCTGAAGCTTTCTTT.

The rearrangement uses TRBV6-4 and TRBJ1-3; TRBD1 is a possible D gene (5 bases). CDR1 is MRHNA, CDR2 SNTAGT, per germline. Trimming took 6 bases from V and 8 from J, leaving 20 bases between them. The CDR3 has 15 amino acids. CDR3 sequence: CASSEDKRVEYTIYF. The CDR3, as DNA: TGTGCCAGCAGCGAGGACAAGCGGGTAGAATACACCATATATTTT.

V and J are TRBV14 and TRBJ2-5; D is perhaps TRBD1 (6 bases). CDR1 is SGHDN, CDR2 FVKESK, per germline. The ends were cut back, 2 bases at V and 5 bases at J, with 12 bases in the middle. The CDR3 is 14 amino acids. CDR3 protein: CASSQTQGWETQYF. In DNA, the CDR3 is TGTGCCAGCAGCCAAACACAGGGTTGGGAGACCCAGTACTTC.

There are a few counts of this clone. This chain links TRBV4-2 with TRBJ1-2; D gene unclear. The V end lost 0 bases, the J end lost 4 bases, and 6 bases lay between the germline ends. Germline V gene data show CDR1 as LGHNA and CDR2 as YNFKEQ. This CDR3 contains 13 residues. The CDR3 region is CASSQELAYGYTF. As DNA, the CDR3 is TGTGCCAGCAGCCAAGAGTTGGCCTATGGCTACACCTTC.

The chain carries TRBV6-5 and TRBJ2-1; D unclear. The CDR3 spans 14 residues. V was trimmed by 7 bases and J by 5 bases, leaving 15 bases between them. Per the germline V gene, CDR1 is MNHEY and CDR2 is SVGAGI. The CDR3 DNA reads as TGTGCCAGCAAGACAAATCAGGTGAACAATGAGCAGTTCTTC. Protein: CASKTNQVNNEQFF.

The CDR3: CASSSYFEGQPQHF. The CDR3 DNA sequence: TGTGCCAGCAGTTCTTATTTCGAGGGTCAGCCCCAGCATTTT. The V and J genes are TRBV6-6 and TRBJ1-5; D is uncertain. Trimming stripped 4 bases from V and 6 bases from J, with 13 bases between. The germline CDR1 and CDR2 sequences are MNHNY and SVGAGI (reference sequence). The CDR3 is 14 amino acids.

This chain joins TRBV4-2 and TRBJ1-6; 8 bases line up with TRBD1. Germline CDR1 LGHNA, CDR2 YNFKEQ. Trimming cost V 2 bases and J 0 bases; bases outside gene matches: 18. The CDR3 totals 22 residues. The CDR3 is CASSQSLVLGGQASSYNSPLHF. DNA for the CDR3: TGTGCCAGCAGCCAATCTTTAGTATTAGGGGGACAGGCGAGCTCCTATAATTCACCCCTCCACTTT.

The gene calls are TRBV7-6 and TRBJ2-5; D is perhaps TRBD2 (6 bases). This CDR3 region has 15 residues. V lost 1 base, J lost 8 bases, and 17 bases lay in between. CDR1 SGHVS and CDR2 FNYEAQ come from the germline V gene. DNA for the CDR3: TGTGCCAGCAGCTTAGAGTCACTTCCCGGGAGTACCCAGTACTTC. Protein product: CASSLESLPGSTQYF.

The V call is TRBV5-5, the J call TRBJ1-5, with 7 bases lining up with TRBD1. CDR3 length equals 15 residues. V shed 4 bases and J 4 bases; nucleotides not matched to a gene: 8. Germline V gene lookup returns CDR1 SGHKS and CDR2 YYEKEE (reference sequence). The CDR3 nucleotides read TGTGCCAGCAGCCTGACAGGGCACGAAAATCAGCCCCAGCATTTT. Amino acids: CASSLTGHENQPQHF.

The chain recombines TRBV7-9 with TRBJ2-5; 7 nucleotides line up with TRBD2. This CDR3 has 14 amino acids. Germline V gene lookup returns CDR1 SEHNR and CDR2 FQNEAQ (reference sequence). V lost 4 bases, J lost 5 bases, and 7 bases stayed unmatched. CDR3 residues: CASSSKAGRETQYF. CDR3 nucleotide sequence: TGTGCCAGCAGCTCCAAAGCGGGGCGCGAGACCCAGTACTTC.

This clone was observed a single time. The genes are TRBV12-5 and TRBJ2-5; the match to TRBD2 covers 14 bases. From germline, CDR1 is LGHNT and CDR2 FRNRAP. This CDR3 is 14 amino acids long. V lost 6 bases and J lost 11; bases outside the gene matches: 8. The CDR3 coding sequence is TGTGCTAGTGGCCCCGGACTAGCGGGGGGTCGGCAGTACTTC. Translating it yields CASGPGLAGGRQYF.

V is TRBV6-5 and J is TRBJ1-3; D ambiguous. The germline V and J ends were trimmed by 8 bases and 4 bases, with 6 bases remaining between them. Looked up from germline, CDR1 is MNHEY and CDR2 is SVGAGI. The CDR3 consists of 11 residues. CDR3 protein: CASGQGNTIYF. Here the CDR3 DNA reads TGTGCCAGCGGTCAGGGAAACACCATATATTTT.

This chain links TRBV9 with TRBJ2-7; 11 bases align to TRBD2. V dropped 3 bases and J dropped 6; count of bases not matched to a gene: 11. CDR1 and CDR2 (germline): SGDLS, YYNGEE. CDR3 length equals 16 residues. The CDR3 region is CASSAKLTSGSSEQYF. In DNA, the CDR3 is TGTGCCAGCAGCGCAAAACTAACTAGCGGGAGTAGCGAGCAGTACTTC.

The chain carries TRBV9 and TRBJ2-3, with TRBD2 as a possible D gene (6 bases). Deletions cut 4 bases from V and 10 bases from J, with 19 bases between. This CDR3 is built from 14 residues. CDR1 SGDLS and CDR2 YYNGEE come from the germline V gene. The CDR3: CASSPTISPGAQYF. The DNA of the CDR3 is TGTGCCAGCAGCCCAACAATTTCCCCGGGGGCGCAGTATTTT.

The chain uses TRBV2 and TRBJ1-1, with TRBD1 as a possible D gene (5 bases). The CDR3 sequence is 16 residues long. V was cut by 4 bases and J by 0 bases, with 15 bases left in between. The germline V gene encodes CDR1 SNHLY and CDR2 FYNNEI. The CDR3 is CASSAKGLTMNTEAFF. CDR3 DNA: TGTGCCAGCAGTGCAAAGGGGCTTACAATGAACACTGAAGCTTTCTTT.

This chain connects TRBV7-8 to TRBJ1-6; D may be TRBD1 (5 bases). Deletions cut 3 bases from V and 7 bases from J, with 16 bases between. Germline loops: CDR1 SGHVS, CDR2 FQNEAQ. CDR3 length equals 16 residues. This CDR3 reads CASSFSGQRGNSPLHF. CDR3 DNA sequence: TGTGCCAGCAGCTTTTCGGGCCAGCGGGGGAATTCACCCCTCCACTTT.

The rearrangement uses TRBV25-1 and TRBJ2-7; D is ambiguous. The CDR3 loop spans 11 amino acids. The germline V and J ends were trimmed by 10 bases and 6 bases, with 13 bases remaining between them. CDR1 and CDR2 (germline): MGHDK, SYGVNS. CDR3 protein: CATRQASEQYF. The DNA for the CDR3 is TGTGCCACACGGCAAGCGTCCGAGCAGTACTTC.

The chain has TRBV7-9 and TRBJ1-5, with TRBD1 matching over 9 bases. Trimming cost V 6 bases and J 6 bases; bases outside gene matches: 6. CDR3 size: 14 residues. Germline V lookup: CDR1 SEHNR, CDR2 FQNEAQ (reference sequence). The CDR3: CASSSDRGAQPQHF. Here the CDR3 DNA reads TGTGCCAGCAGTTCAGACAGGGGGGCTCAGCCCCAGCATTTT.

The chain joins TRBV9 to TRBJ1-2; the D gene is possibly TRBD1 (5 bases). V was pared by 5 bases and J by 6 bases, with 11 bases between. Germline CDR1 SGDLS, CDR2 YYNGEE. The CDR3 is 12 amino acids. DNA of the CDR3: TGTGCCAGCAGTAAGGGAGGGGATGGCTACACCTTC. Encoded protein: CASSKGGDGYTF.